This is a list of T cell receptor beta chains from one sample in a study of CD8+ T cells in alopecia areata. Measured with immunoSEQ multiplex PCR; TCRdb has only the in-frame clones, and not every one. The profile shows 170,000 or so clones, roughly 60% of them singletons. The sequences come from CD4+ T cells sorted from blood, collected at week 0. The receptors derive from a human donor with alopecia areata. CDR3s include the opening cysteine and the closing phenylalanine or tryptophan. D genes are given only for firm matches. Rows give clone size only sometimes, using once, few, many, or a class for an expanded clone.

J gene | V gene | D gene | clone size | CDR3 DNA | CDR3 protein
TRBJ2-1 | TRBV2 | . | . | TGTGCCAGCAGCCCCGGAGTCGCCTCCTCCTACAATGAGCAGTTCTTC | CASSPGVASSYNEQFF
TRBJ1-5 | TRBV2 | . | . | TGTGCCAGCAGGGGCGAAGCAGGGAATGGGCCCCAGCATTTT | CASRGEAGNGPQHF
TRBJ2-3 | TRBV29-1 | TRBD1 | . | TGCAGCGTCAAGGGACAGGCCACAGATACGCAGTATTTT | CSVKGQATDTQYF
TRBJ2-2 | TRBV29-1 | TRBD1 | . | TGCAGCGTTGTAGGACAGGCAAACACCGGGGAGCTGTTTTTT | CSVVGQANTGELFF
TRBJ2-2 | TRBV7-2 | TRBD2 | few | TGTGCCAGCAGCTTTAGACTAGCGCTAAACACCGGGGAGCTGTTTTTT | CASSFRLALNTGELFF
TRBJ2-7 | TRBV4-3 | . | once | TGCGCCAGCAGCCAAGATCATGGACAGACCTACGAGCAGTACTTC | CASSQDHGQTYEQYF
TRBJ2-1 | TRBV5-4 | . | few | TGTGCCAGCAGCTTGGGCCAGGGGGGCCCGTACAATGAGCAGTTCTTC | CASSLGQGGPYNEQFF
TRBJ1-6 | TRBV7-3 | . | . | TGTGCCAGCAGCCTCGGGACCGTTAATTCACCCCTCCACTTT | CASSLGTVNSPLHF
TRBJ1-1 | TRBV4-3 | . | . | TGCGCCAGCAGCCAAGAAAGGGACACTGAAGCTTTCTTT | CASSQERDTEAFF
TRBJ1-1 | TRBV11-2 | . | few | TGTGCCAGCAGCTTAGGTCAGGGGCCCGCTGAAGCTTTCTTT | CASSLGQGPAEAFF
TRBJ2-5 | TRBV2 | TRBD2 | . | TGTGCCAGCAGTGACGGGGGGGCGGAGACCCAGTACTTC | CASSDGGAETQYF
TRBJ1-2 | TRBV29-1 | . | . | TGCAGCGTTGGGAGGGCCGTGAATGGCTACACCTTC | CSVGRAVNGYTF
TRBJ2-1 | TRBV11-2 | TRBD1 | . | TGTGCCAGCAGCTTGGACAGGGGGTACTACAATGAGCAGTTCTTC | CASSLDRGYYNEQFF
TRBJ1-2 | TRBV29-1 | . | . | TGCAGCGCGGATAAAGGCTACACCTTC | CSADKGYTF
TRBJ2-7 | TRBV6-4 | . | . | TGTGCCAGCAGTCGTGAGGCAGGGAACTACGAGCAGTACTTC | CASSREAGNYEQYF
TRBJ1-1 | TRBV29-1 | . | . | TGCAGCGTTGAGGGACACAGGAACACTGAAGCTTTCTTT | CSVEGHRNTEAFF
TRBJ2-3 | TRBV5-1 | TRBD1 | . | TGCGCCAGCAAGCATCAGGGGGCGAGCACAGATACGCAGTATTTT | CASKHQGASTDTQYF
TRBJ1-2 | TRBV30 | TRBD1 | . | TGTGCCTGGAGTGCCCCGGGACAGGGGGCCTTC | CAWSAPGQGAF
TRBJ2-1 | TRBV2 | . | . | TGTGCCAGCACCGGACCCTCGAATGAGCAGTTCTTC | CASTGPSNEQFF
TRBJ1-2 | TRBV6-5 | . | . | TGTGCCAGCAGTTGGACATCCTATGGCTACACCTTC | CASSWTSYGYTF
TRBJ2-3 | TRBV6-4 | . | many | TGTGCCAGCAGTGACCAAGCTGGCACAGATACGCAGTATTTT | CASSDQAGTDTQYF
TRBJ1-1 | TRBV5-1 | TRBD1 | once | TGCGCCAGCAGGACAGGGGGGGAAACTGAAGCTTTCTTT | CASRTGGETEAFF